This T cell receptor beta chain emerged from a study of OX40 agonist ivuxolimab in advanced cancers. As for the study in general: All patients had ivuxolimab intravenously every 2 weeks at 0.01 to 10 mg/kg. Those enrolled were about 80% male, with a mean age of around 55 years and ages from roughly 23 to 80.

The CDR3 runs 13 residues. CDR1 and CDR2 (germline): SGHTA, FQGNSA. The V and J ends lost 1 base and 5 bases respectively, with 5 bases between them. Blood sampling was done at baseline, cycle 4 day 1, and cycle 7 day 1. Worth noting for this clone: Antigen specificity is unknown.

Broader study findings: CD4+ and CD8+ T cells in blood underwent clonal expansion by week 6 at 0.1 to 3.0 mg/kg.

Repertoires were generated with immunoSEQ multiplex PCR, while TCRdb's copy carries only in-frame clones and drops some. The table has 75,000 to 100,000 clones, around 86% seen once. The sequences come from CD4+ or CD8+ T cells sorted from blood, collected in a trial of the OX40 agonist ivuxolimab. The TCR sequence derives from an adult with an advanced solid tumor such as melanoma, head and neck, liver or kidney cancer. V gene TRBV7-2 combines with J gene TRBJ2-2; D is uncertain. The CDR3 DNA sequence: TGTGCCAGCAGCTTAGGGCATACCGGGGAGCTGTTTTTT. Residues: CASSLGHTGELFF.